The subject of this entry is one T cell receptor beta chain. Its matching antigen is unknown. The record originates from a study of T cell responses to AZD1222 COVID-19 vaccine. This CDR3 is 15 amino acids long. Trimming removed 0 bases from V and 3 bases from J; junction bases left unmatched: 1. CDR1 and CDR2 from the germline V gene are SGDLS and YYNGEE. The data were produced by immunoSEQ multiplex PCR, yet TCRdb's version contains in-frame clones alone and is incomplete. The sample carries about 130,000 clones, 70% to 90% recorded once. Study-level results: It was only after the peak T cell response that any repertoires were sampled. The number of AZD1222 recipients seropositive at baseline was only five to seven. When two AZD1222 doses had been given, Spike-specific TCR breadth and depth rose. Spike regions recognized by vaccine-associated CD4 TCRs spanned the protein, led by 160-218 and 743-854.

This clonotype was obtained from an adult in good health. This rearrangement joins TRBV9 to TRBJ2-3; 10 nucleotides line up with TRBD2. This material consisted of peripheral blood, taken on day 0 of AZD1222 vaccination. The CDR3 DNA follows: TGTGCCAGCAGCGTAGCGACTAGCGGGACAGATACGCAGTATTTT. Its protein product is CASSVATSGTDTQYF.